These 26 T cell receptor beta chains were all obtained from the same sample, sequenced in a study of cytotoxic CD8 clonotypes in ibrutinib-treated CLL. The assay was immunoSEQ multiplex PCR, and TCRdb's table has in-frame clones only and misses some. The sample has approximately 200,000 clones; 72% are singletons. The sample in question was PBMCs, obtained after 24 months of ibrutinib treatment. The receptors were sampled from a human donor with chronic lymphocytic leukemia.

This chain connects TRBV10-3 to TRBJ1-2; D might be TRBD1 (6 bases). V was clipped by 4 bases and J by 8 bases, with 17 bases between them. The CDR3 sequence is 14 residues long. The V gene's germline CDR1 is ENHRY and CDR2 SYGVKD. The CDR3 nucleotides read TGTGCCATCAGTGGGAACAGGGACAATGGCGGCTACACCTTC. It yields the protein CAISGNRDNGGYTF.

The chain carries TRBV11-2 and TRBJ2-5; 9 bases fit TRBD1. The CDR3 is 17 residues long. V gave up 2 bases and J gave up 5 bases; unmatched junction bases: 12. CDR1 is SGHAT, CDR2 FQNNGV, per germline. The CDR3 sequence is CASSLMLLQGAGETQYF. CDR3 in DNA: TGTGCCAGCAGCTTAATGTTGTTACAGGGGGCTGGGGAGACCCAGTACTTC.

The V call is TRBV6-5, the J call TRBJ2-7, with a weak D call TRBD1 (6 bases). The CDR3 contains 13 residues. The germline V gene has CDR1 MNHEY and CDR2 SVGAGI. V lost 4 bases and J 2 bases, leaving 9 bases between the germline ends. CDR3: CASSSPGAYEQYF. DNA for the CDR3: TGTGCCAGCAGTTCGCCAGGGGCCTACGAGCAGTACTTC.

The CDR3: CASSQSLRGAFPGTDTQYF. CDR3 coding DNA: TGCGCCAGCAGTCAATCTCTCAGGGGAGCTTTCCCTGGTACAGATACGCAGTATTTT. The chain recombines TRBV23-1 with TRBJ2-3, with D possibly being TRBD1 (6 bases). TRBV23-1 qualifies as an ORF whose function is uncertain. Trimming shortened V by 0 bases and J by 3 bases, and 22 bases separated the two germline ends. This CDR3 is built from 19 residues.

As DNA, the CDR3 is TGTGCCAGCAGTCGAATTGCCCTGCGCTATGGCTACACCTTC. Translated, it gives CASSRIALRYGYTF. The chain uses TRBV28 and TRBJ1-2; D is uncertain. V dropped 5 bases and J dropped 4 bases, with 14 bases sitting between them. The CDR3 spans 14 residues. CDR1 is MDHEN, CDR2 SYDVKM, per germline.

The rearrangement joins TRBV6-1 to TRBJ1-5; D is unclear. Trimming removed 7 bases at V and 6 bases at J, with 13 bases between. This CDR3 is built from 13 residues. The germline gives CDR1 MNHNS, CDR2 SASEGT. CDR3 in amino acids: CASNLRGGQPQHF. As DNA, the CDR3 is TGTGCCAGCAATTTACGAGGTGGTCAGCCCCAGCATTTT.

This chain links TRBV7-2 with TRBJ2-5; 7 bases line up with TRBD1. V was pared by 5 bases and J by 0 bases, with 6 bases of the junction left unmatched. CDR3 length: 15 residues. Germline CDR1 is SGHTA and CDR2 is FQGNSA. DNA for the CDR3: TGTGCCAGCAGCATACGACAGGGTAACCAAGAGACCCAGTACTTC. Translation gives CASSIRQGNQETQYF.

The V call is TRBV4-3, the J call TRBJ2-1; TRBD1 matches 10 bases. The CDR3 covers 16 residues. J was trimmed by 15 bases and V by 2 bases; bases with no gene match: 16. Looked up from germline, CDR1 is LGHNA and CDR2 is YSLEER. CDR3 DNA: TGCGCCAGCAGCCAACCCGGGACAGGGGCCTCAGGTCCGTTGTTCTTC. Its translation is CASSQPGTGASGPLFF.

V gene TRBV12-5 combines with J gene TRBJ2-1; possibly TRBD2 for D (5 bases). Germline lookup yields CDR1 LGHNT and CDR2 FRNRAP. V dropped 5 bases and J dropped 2 bases, with 13 bases sitting between them. The CDR3 has 15 residues. The CDR3 here is CASGPTGDPYNEQFF. The CDR3 nucleotides read TGTGCTAGTGGTCCTACCGGGGATCCCTACAATGAGCAGTTCTTC.

Only a few counts were recorded for this clone. Relative to the germline gene, one junction end is altered; a read error may explain this. V is TRBV30 and J is TRBJ2-5; 7 bases fit TRBD2. Germline CDR1 is GTSNPN and CDR2 is SVGIG (reference sequence). This CDR3 contains 11 residues. Here the CDR3 reads CAWTSGETQYF. The CDR3 nucleotides are TGTGCGTGGACTAGTGGAGAGACCCAGTACTTC.

The rearrangement joins TRBV11-3 to TRBJ2-7; 8 bases fit TRBD1. V was pared by 5 bases and J by 2 bases, with 8 bases of the junction left unmatched. The CDR3 contains 15 residues. Germline CDR1 reads SGHNT; CDR2 reads YENEEA. The CDR3 loop is CASSPDQDRAYEQYF. The DNA of the CDR3 is TGTGCCAGCAGCCCCGACCAGGACAGGGCCTACGAGCAGTACTTC.

The J gene is TRBJ1-1, the V gene TRBV5-1; D is unresolved. V was trimmed by 0 bases and J by 10 bases, leaving 10 bases between them. CDR3 size: 12 residues. The germline V gene has CDR1 SGHRS and CDR2 YFSETQ. CDR3: CASSLAGRVAFF. The CDR3 DNA reads TGCGCCAGCAGCTTGGCCGGTCGTGTAGCTTTCTTT.

The chain uses TRBV7-9 and TRBJ1-3; D ambiguous. Germline CDR1 is SEHNR and CDR2 is FQNEAQ (reference sequence). CDR3 length: 14 amino acids. V shed 4 bases and J shed 0 bases, with 7 bases lying between them. The DNA of the CDR3 is TGTGCCAGCAGCTCTGGTGGCTCTGGAAACACCATATATTTT. It translates to CASSSGGSGNTIYF.

The chain carries TRBV28 and TRBJ1-4, with D possibly TRBD1 on 5 matching bases. CDR1 is MDHEN, CDR2 SYDVKM, per germline. This CDR3 comprises 16 residues. Between the trimmed V and J ends, which lost 4 bases and 6 bases, there was a span of 18 bases. The CDR3 loop reads CASSSPRGGSDEKLFF. Here the CDR3 DNA reads TGTGCCAGCAGTTCCCCCCGGGGGGGTTCGGATGAAAAACTGTTTTTT.

The V and J genes are TRBV10-2 and TRBJ1-2, with unresolved D. This CDR3 spans 13 amino acids. Germline-derived CDR1 and CDR2 are WSHSY and SAAADI. Between the trimmed V and J ends, which lost 3 bases and 0 bases, there was a span of 5 bases. The CDR3 DNA reads as TGCGCCAGCAGTGACACGCCTAACTATGGCTACACCTTC. Its translation: CASSDTPNYGYTF.

The chain has TRBV30 and TRBJ1-1; weak D call: TRBD1 (5 bases). Trimming left V 1 base short and J 2 bases short, with 8 bases between. The CDR3 is made up of 13 amino acids. The germline gives CDR1 GTSNPN, CDR2 SVGIG (reference sequence). In DNA form, the CDR3 reads TGTGCCTGGAGTGGGACACATAACACTGAAGCTTTCTTT. This sequence encodes CAWSGTHNTEAFF.

V is TRBV9 and J is TRBJ1-1; D gene uncertain. Germline CDR1 is SGDLS and CDR2 is YYNGEE. The CDR3 extends over 12 amino acids. V gave up 3 bases and J gave up 7 bases, with 10 bases separating them. DNA of the CDR3: TGTGCCAGCAGCGCGGGGAGAGGTGAAGCTTTCTTT. Translation gives CASSAGRGEAFF. The whole variable domain, filled in from reference TRBV9 and TRBJ1-1, reads DSGVTQTPKHLITATGQRVTLRCSPRSGDLSVYWYQQSLDQGLQFLIQYYNGEERAKGNILERFSAQQFPDLHSELNLSSLELGDSALYFCASSAGRGEAFFGQGTRLTVV.

The chain carries TRBV10-2 and TRBJ1-2; D not resolved. With 0 bases removed from V and 2 bases from J, the gap between germline ends came to 7 bases. The length of the CDR3 is 14 residues. From germline, CDR1 is WSHSY and CDR2 SAAADI. In DNA form, the CDR3 reads TGCGCCAGCAGTGAGTCGAGGGTGAACTATGGCTACACCTTC. Translation: CASSESRVNYGYTF.

The gene calls are TRBV27 and TRBJ2-3; 9 bases map to TRBD2. The CDR3 has 15 residues. V lost 6 bases and J lost 1; bases outside the gene matches: 5. The germline V gene has CDR1 MNHEY and CDR2 SMNVEV (reference sequence). CDR3 amino acids: CASRPRGRGTDTQYF. CDR3 bases: TGTGCCAGCAGGCCCCGCGGGAGGGGCACAGATACGCAGTATTTT.

This chain connects TRBV6-1 to TRBJ1-5, with 7 nucleotides matching TRBD1. The V and J ends lost 4 bases and 3 bases, in that order; junction bases with no gene match: 6. Per the germline V gene, CDR1 is MNHNS and CDR2 is SASEGT. CDR3 length: 15 residues. The CDR3 nucleotides are TGTGCCAGCAGTGTCTACAGGGGTGCCAATCAGCCCCAGCATTTT. This sequence encodes CASSVYRGANQPQHF.

The V gene is TRBV18, the J gene TRBJ2-1; D gene ambiguous. The CDR3 extends over 15 amino acids. Deletions cut 2 bases from V and 0 bases from J, with 8 bases between. Germline V CDR1 and CDR2: KGHSH, LQKENI. The DNA for the CDR3 is TGTGCCAGCTCACCAGTGACGAGCTCCTACAATGAGCAGTTCTTC. Amino acids: CASSPVTSSYNEQFF.

The genes are TRBV27 and TRBJ2-3, with 8 bases fitting TRBD2. The V gene end was trimmed by 8 bases and the J gene end by 0 bases; junction bases not matched to a gene: 4. The CDR3 extends over 14 amino acids. Germline V gene lookup returns CDR1 MNHEY and CDR2 SMNVEV (reference sequence). Here the CDR3 reads CASRIAGSTDTQYF. The CDR3 nucleotides read TGTGCCAGCCGAATAGCGGGAAGCACAGATACGCAGTATTTT.

The chain joins TRBV28 to TRBJ2-7; D might be TRBD1 (5 bases). The V gene lost 3 bases and the J gene lost 5 bases, with 8 bases spanning the gap. Per germline, CDR1 MDHEN and CDR2 SYDVKM. This CDR3 region has 12 residues. The CDR3 coding sequence is TGTGCCAGCAGTTTCCCAGGGCACGAGCAGTACTTC. Translation gives CASSFPGHEQYF. The full variable domain, rest sourced from reference TRBV28 and TRBJ2-7, is DVKVTQSSRYLVKRTGEKVFLECVQDMDHENMFWYRQDPGLGLRLIYFSYDVKMKEKGDIPEGYSVSREKKERFSLILESASTNQTSMYLCASSFPGHEQYFGPGTRLTVT.

This clone is a singleton in its sample. The chain uses TRBV11-3 and TRBJ2-7; 12 bases line up with TRBD1. V shed 8 bases and J 8 bases; nucleotides not matched to a gene: 4. The V gene's germline CDR1 is SGHNT and CDR2 YENEEA. The CDR3 is made up of 12 amino acids. The CDR3 protein is CASGDRGQQQYF. CDR3 DNA: TGTGCCAGCGGGGACAGGGGGCAGCAGCAGTACTTC.

The V gene is TRBV18, the J gene TRBJ2-2, with 9 bases identical to TRBD1. This CDR3 region has 15 residues. After removal of 6 bases from V and 3 bases from J, the junction contained 5 bases not matched to a gene. Germline CDR1 reads KGHSH; CDR2 reads LQKENI. The CDR3 DNA reads as TGTGCCAGCTCCTACGACAGGGGGGACACCGGGGAGCTGTTTTTT. It codes for CASSYDRGDTGELFF.

V gene TRBV4-3 combines with J gene TRBJ2-1, with a weak D call TRBD2 (7 bases). CDR3 size: 14 residues. The V end was cut by 1 base, the J end by 9 bases, with 13 bases between. The V gene's germline CDR1 is LGHNA and CDR2 YSLEER. The CDR3 spells CASSQGEGGGEQFF. The CDR3, as DNA: TGCGCCAGCAGCCAAGGGGAGGGAGGGGGTGAGCAGTTCTTC.